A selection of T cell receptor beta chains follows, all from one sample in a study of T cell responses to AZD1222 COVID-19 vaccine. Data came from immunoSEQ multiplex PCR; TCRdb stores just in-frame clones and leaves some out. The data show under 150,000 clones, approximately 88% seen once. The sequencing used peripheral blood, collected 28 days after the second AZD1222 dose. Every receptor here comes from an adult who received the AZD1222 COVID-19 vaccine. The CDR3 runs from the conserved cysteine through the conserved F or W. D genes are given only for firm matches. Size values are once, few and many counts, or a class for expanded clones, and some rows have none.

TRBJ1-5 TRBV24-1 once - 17 CADSLGPYSAENQPQHF TGTGCCGACAGTCTGGGGCCCTATTCGGCCGAAAATCAGCCCCAGCATTTT
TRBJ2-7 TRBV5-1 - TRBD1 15 CASSSGQGQSSEQYF TGCGCCAGCAGCTCAGGACAGGGTCAATCTTCCGAGCAGTACTTC
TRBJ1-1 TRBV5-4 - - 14 CASSLAWGNTEAFF TGTGCCAGCAGCTTGGCCTGGGGGAACACTGAAGCTTTCTTT
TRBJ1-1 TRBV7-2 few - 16 CASSLRLVEGNTEAFF TGTGCCAGCAGCTTAAGGTTGGTAGAGGGGAACACTGAAGCTTTCTTT
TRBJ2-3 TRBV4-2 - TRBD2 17 CASSQDLPSGGAYSQYF TGTGCCAGCAGCCAAGATCTACCTAGCGGGGGGGCTTATTCGCAGTATTTT
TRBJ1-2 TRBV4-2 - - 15 CASSLRYGGEYGYTF TGTGCCAGCAGCCTCAGGTACGGGGGCGAGTATGGCTACACCTTC
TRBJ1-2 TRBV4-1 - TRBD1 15 CASSPSGTGMYGYTF TGCGCCAGCAGCCCCTCCGGGACAGGAATGTATGGCTACACCTTC
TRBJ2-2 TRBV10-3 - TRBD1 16 CAISESGQGMAGELFF TGTGCCATCAGTGAATCGGGACAGGGGATGGCCGGGGAGCTGTTTTTT
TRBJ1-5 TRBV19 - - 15 CASSIGDISNQPQHF TGTGCCAGTAGTATAGGGGACATCAGCAATCAGCCCCAGCATTTT
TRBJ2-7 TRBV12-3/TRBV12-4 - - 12 CASSFSVYEQYF TGTGCCAGCAGTTTTTCGGTCTACGAGCAGTACTTC
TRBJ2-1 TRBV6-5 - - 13 CASSWGSGNEQFF TGTGCCAGCAGCTGGGGCTCAGGGAATGAGCAGTTCTTC
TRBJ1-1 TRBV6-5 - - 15 CASRPWDLTNTEAFF TGTGCCAGCAGACCCTGGGACTTGACGAACACTGAAGCTTTCTTT
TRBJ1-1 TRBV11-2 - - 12 CASSLDGTEAFF TGTGCCAGCAGCTTAGATGGCACTGAAGCTTTCTTT
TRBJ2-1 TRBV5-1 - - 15 CASSLAGTSYNEQFF TGCGCCAGCAGCTTGGCCGGGACCTCTTACAATGAGCAGTTCTTC
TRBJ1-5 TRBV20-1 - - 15 CSASLFVGMGQPQHF TGCAGTGCTAGTTTGTTTGTGGGGATGGGTCAGCCCCAGCATTTT
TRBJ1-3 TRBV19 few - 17 CASSRDQGAFSGNTIYF TGTGCCAGTAGCCGGGACCAGGGTGCGTTCTCTGGAAACACCATATATTTT
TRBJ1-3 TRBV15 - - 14 CATSRDVDGNTIYF TGTGCCACCAGCAGAGATGTGGATGGAAACACCATATATTTT
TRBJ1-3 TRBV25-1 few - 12 CASSRVGNTIYF TGTGCCAGCAGCAGAGTAGGAAACACCATATATTTT